This entry features one T cell receptor (beta chain) sequence. What this receptor recognizes is not known. No base-level quality is on record; no much larger clone is a single base apart. Another Seattle source contributed samples from volunteer blood donors who had recovered from COVID-19. Each collaborating institution followed its own protocols to collect whole blood in K2EDTA tubes. For TCRbeta analysis, collaborators shipped samples in one of three forms: frozen whole blood, isolated PBMCs, or DNA extracted from either of those sample types. The sample is drawn from a study of blood T cell repertoires in COVID-19 (dated by TCRdb to the early 2020s). Background for the entire study: Samples covering the acute and convalescent phases of COVID-19 were provided by collaborators in the United States, Italy and Spain. The prospective study material was composed of cDNA or gDNA derived from T cells, B-cell-depleted T cells, or PBMCs. Deeply sampled blood TCRbeta repertoires from subjects exposed to, actively infected with, or recovered from COVID-19 were included in the dataset. The repertoires were released in a freely available public database intended as a resource for research on the immune response to SARS-CoV-2. The samples were drawn from two sources: the first 160 participants of the ongoing ImmuneRACE study, and about 1,300 subjects contributed by 6 global collaborators. Nearly every sample came with metadata listing a de-identified subject ID, COVID-19 status, age in years and sex. HLA class I and class II types, where available, came from metadata supplied by the sample provider rather than from assay-based typing. The full study reports these points: The quantity of clinical and demographic metadata differed by source and by participant and was supplied without curation.

The junction shows trimming of 3 bases on V and 3 bases on J, and the gene matches do not reach 5 bases of it. The CDR3 holds 15 amino acids from the cysteine to the phenylalanine. The retained sequence is limited to the CDR3, 45 bases, with the frame set at the first base. CDR1 and CDR2 are read off the germline V gene as SGHVS and FNYEAQ. The immunoSEQ Assay, a bias-controlled multiplex PCR, was used to amplify TCRbeta CDR3 regions from genomic DNA. As for the authors' bioinformatics: Within the assay, amplification of reference gene primers was used to estimate how many nucleated cells each sample contained. To quantify the absolute abundance of each unique TCRbeta CDR3 rearrangement, sequence reads were collapsed and filtered. For each sample, productive Simpson clonality was calculated as the square root of Simpson's diversity index over productive rearrangements. TCRdb took over this immuneACCESS table, retaining in-frame rearrangements with V and J assigned. Such tables are incomplete; in checked studies, under half of the missing clones stem from an unresolved V gene, and the remainder is unexplained. V, J and clone size reflect that table, while D and trimming were determined from the DNA. This sample is represented by 150,000 to 200,000 clones; around 89% of them were singletons. Of the sample, 1.9% is held by the ten largest clones.

Sequencing was done on a sample of peripheral blood. The TCR comes from a young man who had recovered from COVID-19. The chain joins TRBV7-6 to TRBJ2-3, with TRBD2 identical over 8 junction bases. CDR3 reads: CASSFLAGGTDTQYF. The DNA sequence follows: TGTGCCAGCAGCTTTCTAGCGGGTGGGACAGATACGCAGTATTTT.